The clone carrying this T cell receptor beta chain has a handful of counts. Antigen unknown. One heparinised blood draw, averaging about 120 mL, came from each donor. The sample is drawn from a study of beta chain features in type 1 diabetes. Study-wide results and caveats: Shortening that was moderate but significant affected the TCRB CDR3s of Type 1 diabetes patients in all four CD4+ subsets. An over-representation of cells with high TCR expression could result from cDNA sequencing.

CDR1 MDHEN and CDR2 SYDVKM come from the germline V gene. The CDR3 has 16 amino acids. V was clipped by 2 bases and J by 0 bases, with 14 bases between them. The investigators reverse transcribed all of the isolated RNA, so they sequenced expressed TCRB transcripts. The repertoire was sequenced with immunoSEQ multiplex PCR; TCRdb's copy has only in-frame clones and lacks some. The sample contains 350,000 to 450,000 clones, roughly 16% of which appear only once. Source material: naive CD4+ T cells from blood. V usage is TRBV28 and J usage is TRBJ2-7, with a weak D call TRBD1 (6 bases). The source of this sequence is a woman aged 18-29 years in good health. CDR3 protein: CASSLGDIRASYEQYF. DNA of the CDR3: TGTGCCAGCAGTTTAGGGGACATAAGGGCCTCCTACGAGCAGTACTTC.